A single sample gave rise to the 6 T cell receptor beta chains below, sequenced in a study of blood T cell repertoires in COVID-19. Here immunoSEQ multiplex PCR was the method, and the copy in TCRdb shows in-frame clones only, minus some. The profile shows more than 200,000 clones, around 88% of them singletons. Sequenced sample: peripheral blood. These receptor sequences come from a man at least 80 years old with acute or convalescent COVID-19.

The chain has TRBV25-1 and TRBJ1-2, with 9 nucleotides matching TRBD1. The germline CDR1 and CDR2 sequences are MGHDK and SYGVNS. The V gene end was trimmed by 6 bases and the J gene end by 2 bases; junction bases not matched to a gene: 7. This CDR3 has 15 amino acids. The CDR3: CASREPGQGNYGYTF. The CDR3 DNA reads TGTGCCAGCAGAGAACCGGGACAGGGCAACTATGGCTACACCTTC.

The V call is TRBV19, the J call TRBJ1-1, with TRBD1 identical over 7 bases. Trimming removed 3 bases from V and 1 base from J; junction bases left unmatched: 2. This CDR3 has 14 amino acids. Per germline, CDR1 LNHDA and CDR2 SQIVND (reference sequence). Written as DNA, the CDR3 is TGTGCCAGTAGTATTAGACAGGGGAACACTGAAGCTTTCTTT. This sequence encodes CASSIRQGNTEAFF. The full variable domain, its missing parts supplied by reference TRBV19 and TRBJ1-1, is DGGITQSPKYLFRKEGQNVTLSCEQNLNHDAMYWYRQDPGQGLRLIYYSQIVNDFQKGDIAEGYSVSREKKESFPLTVTSAQKNPTAFYLCASSIRQGNTEAFFGQGTRLTVV.

V usage is TRBV28 and J usage is TRBJ2-3; D is undetermined. The CDR3 is made up of 12 amino acids. The V end lost 4 bases, the J end lost 6 bases, and 8 bases lay between the germline ends. Germline CDR1 MDHEN, CDR2 SYDVKM. In nucleotides, the CDR3 is TGTGCCAGCAGTTCCCAGGCCGATACGCAGTATTTT. This encodes CASSSQADTQYF. Full variable domain (rest looked up from reference TRBV28 and TRBJ2-3): DVKVTQSSRYLVKRTGEKVFLECVQDMDHENMFWYRQDPGLGLRLIYFSYDVKMKEKGDIPEGYSVSREKKERFSLILESASTNQTSMYLCASSSQADTQYFGPGTRLTVL.

This sequence joins TRBV27 and TRBJ2-7, with a tentative D call TRBD2 (5 bases). V was cut by 3 bases and J by 3 bases, with 9 bases left in between. This CDR3 contains 13 residues. CDR1 and CDR2 from the germline V gene are MNHEY and SMNVEV (reference sequence). The CDR3 region is CASSFHGGYEQYF. The CDR3 DNA sequence: TGTGCCAGCAGTTTTCACGGAGGCTACGAGCAGTACTTC.

The gene calls are TRBV5-1 and TRBJ1-4, with 11 bases fitting TRBD1. The CDR3 sequence is 18 residues long. CDR1 is SGHRS, CDR2 YFSETQ, per germline. Germline trimming cut 0 bases from V and 8 bases from J; bases unmatched to any gene: 12. CDR3: CASSLDIASGTGGEKLFF. DNA for the CDR3: TGCGCCAGCAGCTTGGATATCGCTAGTGGGACAGGGGGGGAAAAACTGTTTTTT.

This chain links TRBV10-2 with TRBJ2-7, with no clear D. The CDR3 length is 10 residues. Trimming cost V 8 bases and J 5 bases, with 7 bases left between them. Germline CDR1 and CDR2: WSHSY and SAAADI. This CDR3 is CASLQNEQYF. The CDR3 DNA sequence: TGCGCCAGCCTTCAGAACGAGCAGTACTTC.